A single sample is the source of the 9 T cell receptor beta chains below, sequenced in a study of cytomegalovirus exposure and HLA in healthy donors. PCR was performed using 60 Vbeta and 13 Jbeta primers. The table came from immunoSEQ multiplex PCR; TCRdb's copy has only in-frame clones and leaves some out. The sample includes fewer than 250,000 clones, about 75% of them seen just once. Sequencing input: PBMCs. The receptors stem from a young man in good health and CMV-seronegative.

This chain links TRBV6-5 with TRBJ2-7, with 7 bases identical to TRBD2. V trimming: 7 bases; J trimming: 3 bases; junction bases outside the gene matches: 9. Germline CDR1 is MNHEY and CDR2 is SVGAGI. CDR3 size: 14 residues. CDR3: CASITPSSGYEQYF. CDR3 nucleotides: TGTGCCAGCATCACCCCCTCTAGCGGCTACGAGCAGTACTTC.

This clone was counted a few times. The chain uses TRBV7-3 and TRBJ2-2; 7 bases match TRBD1. The length of the CDR3 is 14 residues. CDR1 and CDR2 (germline): SGHTA, FQGTGA. V lost 1 base, J lost 6 bases, and 2 bases stayed unmatched. The CDR3 reads CASSLKGAAGELFF. DNA of the CDR3: TGTGCCAGCAGCTTAAAGGGGGCTGCCGGGGAGCTGTTTTTT.

This clone was seen once. The chain joins TRBV30 to TRBJ2-5, with D perhaps matching TRBD2 (5 bases). CDR1 and CDR2 (germline): GTSNPN, SVGIG (reference sequence). Between the trimmed V and J ends, which lost 3 bases and 5 bases, there was a span of 16 bases. This CDR3 contains 14 residues. CDR3 amino acids: CAWRGGGAVETQYF. CDR3 bases: TGTGCCTGGAGAGGCGGCGGAGCGGTGGAGACCCAGTACTTC.

V and J are TRBV15 and TRBJ2-5; D call uncertain. CDR3 length: 13 residues. Germline V lookup: CDR1 LNHNV, CDR2 YYDKDF (reference sequence). The V and J ends lost 2 bases and 4 bases respectively, with 8 bases between them. The CDR3 coding sequence is TGTGCCACCAGCAGACCTAGAGGAGAGACCCAGTACTTC. Translating it yields CATSRPRGETQYF.

This sequence joins TRBV7-2 and TRBJ2-7; 8 nucleotides line up with TRBD2. The junction had 10 bases not matched to a gene; V was cut back by 3 bases and J by 6 bases. Per the germline V gene, CDR1 is SGHTA and CDR2 is FQGNSA. This CDR3 has 15 amino acids. The CDR3 DNA reads as TGTGCCAGCAGCTTGGAGAGCGGGAGCCAGACCGAGCAGTACTTC. This sequence encodes CASSLESGSQTEQYF.

The chain joins TRBV2 to TRBJ2-6, with D unclear. Trimming cost V 9 bases and J 0 bases, with 6 bases left between them. CDR1 and CDR2 from the germline V gene are SNHLY and FYNNEI. The CDR3 is made up of 13 amino acids. CDR3 in amino acids: CARRISGANVLTF. The CDR3 region has the DNA TGTGCCAGGAGAATCTCTGGGGCCAACGTCCTGACTTTC.

The chain is built from TRBV19 and TRBJ2-5; TRBD1 might be the D (6 bases). Germline lookup yields CDR1 LNHDA and CDR2 SQIVND (reference sequence). The CDR3 sequence is 13 residues long. V gave up 8 bases and J gave up 0 bases, with 10 bases separating them. The CDR3 here is CASRTADQETQYF. CDR3 DNA sequence: TGTGCCAGTCGGACAGCAGACCAAGAGACCCAGTACTTC.

The chain carries TRBV6-6 and TRBJ2-1, with 10 positions matching TRBD2. The ends lost 7 bases at V and 7 bases at J; junction bases unmatched: 13. The CDR3 covers 16 residues. The germline V gene encodes CDR1 MNHNY and CDR2 SVGAGI (reference sequence). In DNA form, the CDR3 reads TGTGCCAGCACCTACCCCCGGCTAGCGGGAGTTAATGAGCAGTTCTTC. Protein sequence: CASTYPRLAGVNEQFF.

The chain recombines TRBV5-1 with TRBJ1-1, with 8 bases that match TRBD1. Germline V gives CDR1 SGHRS, CDR2 YFSETQ. The CDR3 has 15 amino acids. With 4 bases clipped from V and 4 bases from J, the junction kept 9 bases outside the gene matches. In nucleotides, the CDR3 is TGCGCCAGCAGCGTAGGACAGGGTCGAGTCACTGAAGCTTTCTTT. Translation: CASSVGQGRVTEAFF.